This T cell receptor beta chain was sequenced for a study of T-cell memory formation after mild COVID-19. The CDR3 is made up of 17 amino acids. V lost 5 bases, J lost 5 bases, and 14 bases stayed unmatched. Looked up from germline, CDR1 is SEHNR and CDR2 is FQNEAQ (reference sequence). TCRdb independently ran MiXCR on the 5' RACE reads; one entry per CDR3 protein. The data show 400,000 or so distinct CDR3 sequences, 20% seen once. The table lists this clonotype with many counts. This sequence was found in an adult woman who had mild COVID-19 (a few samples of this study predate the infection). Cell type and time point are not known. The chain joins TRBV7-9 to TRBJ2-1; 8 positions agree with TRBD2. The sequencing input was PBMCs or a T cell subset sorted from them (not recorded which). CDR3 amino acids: CASSVLAGFKPNNEQFF. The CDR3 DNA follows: TGTGCCAGCAGCGTATTAGCGGGATTTAAACCTAACAATGAGCAGTTCTTC.